The present entry profiles one T cell receptor (beta chain) with its context. No culture step preceded sequencing of the ex vivo isolated memory T cells. This table comes from immunoSEQ multiplex PCR, and its TCRdb copy is limited to in-frame clones, with some not included. The sample includes over 20,000 clones, around 86% of them seen just once. The data originate from a study of CD4 T cell repertoires in COVID-19. From germline, CDR1 is LGHNT and CDR2 FRNRAP. The trim removed 6 bases at V and 2 bases at J, leaving 6 bases unmatched. The CDR3 has 17 amino acids. This sequence originates from a human donor who had COVID-19. The rearrangement links TRBV12-5 to TRBJ2-5; 16 nucleotides match TRBD2. The input for sequencing was central memory CD4+ T cells from blood, taken before the COVID-19 pandemic. CDR3 sequence: CASGPGTSGGVQETQYF. In DNA, the CDR3 is TGTGCTAGTGGCCCCGGGACTAGCGGGGGGGTACAAGAGACCCAGTACTTC.